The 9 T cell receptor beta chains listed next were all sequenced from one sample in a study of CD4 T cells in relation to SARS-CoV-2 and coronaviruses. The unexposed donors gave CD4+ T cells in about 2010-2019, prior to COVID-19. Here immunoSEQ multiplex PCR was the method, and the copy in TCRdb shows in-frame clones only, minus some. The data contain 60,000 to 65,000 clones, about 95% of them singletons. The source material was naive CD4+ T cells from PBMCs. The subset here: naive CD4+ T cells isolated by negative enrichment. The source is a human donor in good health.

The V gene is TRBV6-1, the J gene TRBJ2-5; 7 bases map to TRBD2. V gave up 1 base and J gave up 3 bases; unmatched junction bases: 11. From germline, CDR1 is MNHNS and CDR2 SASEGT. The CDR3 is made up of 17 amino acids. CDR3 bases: TGTGCCAGCAGTGAAGGGGCGCACGGGACTACGAAAGAGACCCAGTACTTC. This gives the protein CASSEGAHGTTKETQYF.

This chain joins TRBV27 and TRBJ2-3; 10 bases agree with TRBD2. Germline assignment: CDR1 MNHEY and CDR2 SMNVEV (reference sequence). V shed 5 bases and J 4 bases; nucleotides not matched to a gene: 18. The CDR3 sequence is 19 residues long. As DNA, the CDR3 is TGTGCCAGCAGTCTCTGGCGTTCTCAGCGGGAGGGTGGGGCAGATACGCAGTATTTT. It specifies CASSLWRSQREGGADTQYF.

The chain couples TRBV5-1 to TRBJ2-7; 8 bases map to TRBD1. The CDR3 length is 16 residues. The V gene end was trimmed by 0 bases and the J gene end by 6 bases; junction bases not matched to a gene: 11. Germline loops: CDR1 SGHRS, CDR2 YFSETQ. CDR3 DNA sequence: TGCGCCAGCAGCTTGGGGACAGGGAGCCCCACCGGCGAGCAGTACTTC. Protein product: CASSLGTGSPTGEQYF. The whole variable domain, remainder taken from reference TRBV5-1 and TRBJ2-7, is KAGVTQTPRYLIKTRGQQVTLSCSPISGHRSVSWYQQTPGQGLQFLFEYFSETQRNKGNFPGRFSGRQFSNSRSEMNVSTLELGDSALYLCASSLGTGSPTGEQYFGPGTRLTVT.

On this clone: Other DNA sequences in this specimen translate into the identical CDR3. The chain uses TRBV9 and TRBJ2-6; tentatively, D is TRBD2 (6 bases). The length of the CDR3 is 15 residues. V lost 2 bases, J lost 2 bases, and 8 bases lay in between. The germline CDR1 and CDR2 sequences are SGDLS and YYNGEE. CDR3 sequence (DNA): TGTGCCAGCAGCGTGGGCGGGACTGGGGCCAACGTCCTGACTTTC. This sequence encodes CASSVGGTGANVLTF. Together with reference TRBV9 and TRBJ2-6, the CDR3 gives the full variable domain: DSGVTQTPKHLITATGQRVTLRCSPRSGDLSVYWYQQSLDQGLQFLIQYYNGEERAKGNILERFSAQQFPDLHSELNLSSLELGDSALYFCASSVGGTGANVLTFGAGSRLTVL.

The chain's CDR3 is CASSPEVTSGRKTQYF. The CDR3 bases are TGTGCCAGCTCACCAGAGGTTACAAGCGGGAGAAAGACCCAGTACTTC. The rearrangement uses TRBV18 and TRBJ2-5, with 8 bases identical to TRBD2. The germline V gene has CDR1 KGHSH and CDR2 LQKENI. Unmatched junction bases numbered 11, after V lost 2 bases and J lost 6 bases. This CDR3 is 16 amino acids long.

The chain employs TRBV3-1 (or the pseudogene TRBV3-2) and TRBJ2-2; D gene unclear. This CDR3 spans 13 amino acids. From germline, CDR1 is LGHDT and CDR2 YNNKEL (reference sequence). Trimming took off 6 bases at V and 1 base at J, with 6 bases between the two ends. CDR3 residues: CASRLQNTGELFF. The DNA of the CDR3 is TGTGCCAGCAGGCTCCAGAACACCGGGGAGCTGTTTTTT.

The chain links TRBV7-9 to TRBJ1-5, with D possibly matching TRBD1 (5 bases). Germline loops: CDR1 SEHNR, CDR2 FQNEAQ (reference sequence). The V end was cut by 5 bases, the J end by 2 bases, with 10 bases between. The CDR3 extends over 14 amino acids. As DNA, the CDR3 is TGTGCCAGCAGCCAGGGTGGGGGCAATCAGCCCCAGCATTTT. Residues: CASSQGGGNQPQHF.

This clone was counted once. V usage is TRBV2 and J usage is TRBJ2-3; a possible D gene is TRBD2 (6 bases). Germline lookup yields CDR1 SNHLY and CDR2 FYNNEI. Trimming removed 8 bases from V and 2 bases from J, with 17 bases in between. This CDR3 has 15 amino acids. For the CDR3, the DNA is TGTGCCAGCTCAACTAGCAGCGGCTTCACAGATACGCAGTATTTT. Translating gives CASSTSSGFTDTQYF.

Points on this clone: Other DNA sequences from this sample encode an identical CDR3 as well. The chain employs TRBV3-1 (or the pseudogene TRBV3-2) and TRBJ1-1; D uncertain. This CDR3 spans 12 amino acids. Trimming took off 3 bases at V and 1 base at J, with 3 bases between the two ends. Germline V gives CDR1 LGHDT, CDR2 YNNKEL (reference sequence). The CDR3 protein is CASSQTNTEAFF. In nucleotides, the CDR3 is TGTGCCAGCAGCCAGACGAACACTGAAGCTTTCTTT.